This passage covers 27 T cell receptor beta chains from one sample sequenced in a study of T cell responses to AZD1222 COVID-19 vaccine. Only in-frame clones appear in the TCRdb table, and some are missing; sequencing was by immunoSEQ multiplex PCR. The sample has fewer than 110,000 clones, 91% seen once; the top ten hold around 45%. Sequencing was performed on peripheral blood, taken on day 0 of AZD1222 vaccination. These receptors all stem from an adult in good health.

The chain is built from TRBV5-6 and TRBJ2-1; D possibly corresponds to TRBD2 (5 bases). V lost 2 bases to trimming and J lost 9 bases, with 24 bases between them. The CDR3 is 17 residues long. Germline CDR1 reads SGHDT; CDR2 reads YYEEEE. CDR3 in amino acids: CASSFIPGSRSESEQFF. In nucleotides, the CDR3 is TGTGCCAGCAGCTTTATACCGGGGTCCCGGTCGGAAAGTGAGCAGTTCTTC. The whole variable domain, filled in from reference TRBV5-6 and TRBJ2-1, reads DAGVTQSPTHLIKTRGQQVTLRCSPKSGHDTVSWYQQALGQGPQFIFQYYEEEERQRGNFPDRFSGHQFPNYSSELNVNALLLGDSALYLCASSFIPGSRSESEQFFGPGTRLTVL.

This clone was seen only a few times. V usage is TRBV5-5 and J usage is TRBJ2-7; the D gene is possibly TRBD1 (6 bases). Germline V CDR1 and CDR2: SGHKS, YYEKEE (reference sequence). The CDR3 is 13 residues long. V lost 6 bases to trimming and J lost 5 bases, with 15 bases between them. This CDR3 reads CASIGQSYDEQYF. The CDR3 DNA reads as TGTGCCAGCATCGGACAGTCCTACGACGAGCAGTACTTC.

The chain employs TRBV25-1 and TRBJ1-1; D unresolved. Per the germline V gene, CDR1 is MGHDK and CDR2 is SYGVNS. V was pared by 6 bases and J by 6 bases, with 14 bases between. The CDR3 spans 13 residues. CDR3 residues: CASSSWSPAEAFF. The CDR3 nucleotides read TGTGCCAGCAGCTCTTGGTCGCCGGCTGAAGCTTTCTTT.

The chain joins TRBV11-3 to TRBJ2-1; D not resolved. CDR1 is SGHNT and CDR2 is YENEEA in the germline V gene. The CDR3 has 15 amino acids. With 2 bases removed from V and 6 bases from J, the gap between germline ends came to 14 bases. The CDR3 spells CASSLRPSYFNEQFF. CDR3 DNA sequence: TGTGCCAGCAGCTTACGTCCCAGTTACTTCAATGAGCAGTTCTTC.

This clone was found once. V and J are TRBV5-1 and TRBJ2-1; 7 bases align to TRBD2. Per the germline V gene, CDR1 is SGHRS and CDR2 is YFSETQ. The CDR3 runs to 14 residues. With 6 bases clipped from V and 7 bases from J, the junction kept 10 bases outside the gene matches. The CDR3 sequence: CASNPTSPPNEQFF. The CDR3 DNA reads as TGCGCCAGCAACCCGACTAGCCCCCCAAATGAGCAGTTCTTC.

The genes are TRBV4-1 and TRBJ1-2; D not certain. The CDR3 runs to 17 residues. The germline V gene encodes CDR1 MGHRA and CDR2 YSYEKL. V lost 0 bases, J lost 0 bases, and 14 bases lay in between. CDR3 nucleotides: TGCGCCAGCAGCCAAGAAGAGGCACGGGGTACTAACTATGGCTACACCTTC. It translates to CASSQEEARGTNYGYTF.

The genes are TRBV28 and TRBJ2-5; 15 nucleotides agree with TRBD2. This CDR3 region has 23 residues. The V and J ends lost 3 bases and 1 base, in that order; junction bases with no gene match: 21. Germline CDR1 is MDHEN and CDR2 is SYDVKM. In nucleotides, the CDR3 is TGTGCCAGCAGTTTCCACCCCTCGGGACTAGCGGGAGGCGTTTCTGGAGTCCAAGAGACCCAGTACTTC. This gives the protein CASSFHPSGLAGGVSGVQETQYF. Filled out from reference TRBV28 and TRBJ2-5, the complete variable domain reads DVKVTQSSRYLVKRTGEKVFLECVQDMDHENMFWYRQDPGLGLRLIYFSYDVKMKEKGDIPEGYSVSREKKERFSLILESASTNQTSMYLCASSFHPSGLAGGVSGVQETQYFGPGTRLLVL.

V gene TRBV7-2 combines with J gene TRBJ2-1; 12 bases map to TRBD2. V trimming: 4 bases; J trimming: 10 bases; junction bases outside the gene matches: 8. Germline CDR1 reads SGHTA; CDR2 reads FQGNSA. CDR3 size: 15 residues. The CDR3 spells CASSSLASGRAEQFF. DNA for the CDR3: TGTGCCAGCAGCTCGTTGGCTAGCGGGAGGGCCGAGCAGTTCTTC.

This clone showed up just a few times. This chain uses TRBV21-1 with TRBJ1-6; the table's D gene call, TRBD1, was not cross checked with the DNA. TRBV21-1 is deemed a pseudogene. The CDR3 spans 14 residues. The CDR3 here is CASKDRVAKSPLHF. The CDR3, as DNA: TGTGCCAGCAAGGACAGAGTGGCTAAATCACCCCTCCACTTT.

The chain carries TRBV28 and TRBJ2-7; the match to TRBD2 covers 7 bases. The CDR3 covers 13 residues. The germline V gene has CDR1 MDHEN and CDR2 SYDVKM. V dropped 6 bases and J dropped 2; count of bases not matched to a gene: 4. CDR3 coding DNA: TGTGCCAGCAGGGGGGGGTTTACCTACGAGCAGTACTTC. It yields the protein CASRGGFTYEQYF. Looking up the rest from reference TRBV28 and TRBJ2-7 gives the full variable domain: DVKVTQSSRYLVKRTGEKVFLECVQDMDHENMFWYRQDPGLGLRLIYFSYDVKMKEKGDIPEGYSVSREKKERFSLILESASTNQTSMYLCASRGGFTYEQYFGPGTRLTVT.

The genes are TRBV19 and TRBJ2-7; D is undetermined. The V end lost 6 bases, the J end lost 0 bases, and 9 bases lay between the germline ends. Germline-derived CDR1 and CDR2 are LNHDA and SQIVND (reference sequence). This CDR3 has 13 amino acids. The DNA for the CDR3 is TGTGCCAGTAGGTCCCGAGCCTCCTACGAGCAGTACTTC. Translating it yields CASRSRASYEQYF.

J is TRBJ1-6 and V is TRBV2; D gene ambiguous. This CDR3 is built from 16 residues. Germline V gene data show CDR1 as SNHLY and CDR2 as FYNNEI. V lost 3 bases and J 1 base, leaving 10 bases between the germline ends. The CDR3 is CASSEAVASYNSPLHF. CDR3 DNA: TGTGCCAGCAGTGAGGCGGTGGCGTCCTATAATTCACCCCTCCACTTT. The full variable domain, with the rest looked up from reference TRBV2 and TRBJ1-6, is EPEVTQTPSHQVTQMGQEVILRCVPISNHLYFYWYRQILGQKVEFLVSFYNNEISEKSEIFDDQFSVERPDGSNFTLKIRSTKLEDSAMYFCASSEAVASYNSPLHFGNGTRLTVT.

The V gene is TRBV9, the J gene TRBJ1-3; the match to TRBD1 covers 7 bases. The V gene end was trimmed by 3 bases and the J gene end by 0 bases; junction bases not matched to a gene: 6. Germline CDR1 reads SGDLS; CDR2 reads YYNGEE. The CDR3 sequence is 16 residues long. The DNA for the CDR3 is TGTGCCAGCAGCGCCCGACAGGGAAGCTCTGGAAACACCATATATTTT. This gives the protein CASSARQGSSGNTIYF.

In its sample, this clone was seen once. The rearrangement joins TRBV5-6 to TRBJ1-2; D unresolved. Germline values: CDR1 SGHDT, CDR2 YYEEEE. The CDR3 length is 13 residues. Trimming removed 2 bases at V and 7 bases at J, with 12 bases between. CDR3 region: CASSLTWVGGYTF. The CDR3 DNA follows: TGTGCCAGCAGCTTAACTTGGGTGGGTGGCTACACCTTC.

The genes are TRBV7-2 and TRBJ2-6; TRBD2 might be the D (5 bases). The CDR3 length is 15 residues. CDR1 is SGHTA, CDR2 FQGNSA, per germline. V gave up 2 bases and J gave up 4 bases, with 9 bases separating them. CDR3 region: CASSLLLAGANVLTF. In DNA form, the CDR3 reads TGTGCCAGCAGCTTACTGCTAGCCGGGGCCAACGTCCTGACTTTC.

The chain has TRBV28 and TRBJ2-5; 9 nucleotides align to TRBD2. V lost 6 bases to trimming and J lost 4 bases; unmatched junction nucleotides: 9. The CDR3 is 15 residues long. Germline V gene lookup returns CDR1 MDHEN and CDR2 SYDVKM. The CDR3: CASSLRREGGETQYF. CDR3 DNA: TGTGCCAGCAGCCTTAGGCGGGAGGGAGGAGAGACCCAGTACTTC. Using reference TRBV28 and TRBJ2-5 for the parts outside the CDR3, the full variable domain is DVKVTQSSRYLVKRTGEKVFLECVQDMDHENMFWYRQDPGLGLRLIYFSYDVKMKEKGDIPEGYSVSREKKERFSLILESASTNQTSMYLCASSLRREGGETQYFGPGTRLLVL.

The chain uses TRBV11-2 and TRBJ1-2; D not certain. Between the trimmed V and J ends, which lost 0 bases and 4 bases, there was a span of 12 bases. CDR3 length equals 15 residues. Germline V gives CDR1 SGHAT, CDR2 FQNNGV. The CDR3 nucleotides read TGTGCCAGCAGCTTAGATCCAATGGCCCTCTATGGCTACACCTTC. This encodes CASSLDPMALYGYTF.

The chain couples TRBV5-1 to TRBJ2-7; D possibly uses TRBD1 or TRBD2 (5 bases each). Trimming cost V 1 base and J 3 bases, with 11 bases left between them. The germline V gene has CDR1 SGHRS and CDR2 YFSETQ. The CDR3 covers 14 residues. The CDR3 DNA sequence: TGCGCCAGCAGCTTGACGGGACCCCTCTACGAGCAGTACTTC. Its protein is CASSLTGPLYEQYF.

This chain links TRBV6-6 with TRBJ1-1; no clear D gene. The CDR3 extends over 12 amino acids. Trimming removed 7 bases at V and 5 bases at J, with 11 bases between. The germline gives CDR1 MNHNY, CDR2 SVGAGI (reference sequence). As DNA, the CDR3 is TGTGCCAGCACCCCCCATGAGACTGAAGCTTTCTTT. It yields the protein CASTPHETEAFF.

V is TRBV28 and J is TRBJ1-1, with D tentatively TRBD1 (5 bases). This CDR3 contains 15 residues. The germline V gene encodes CDR1 MDHEN and CDR2 SYDVKM. V gave up 2 bases and J gave up 3 bases, with 13 bases separating them. The CDR3 loop is CASSLRGAGDTEAFF. CDR3 nucleotides: TGTGCCAGCAGTTTAAGAGGGGCTGGGGACACTGAAGCTTTCTTT.

The rearrangement links TRBV28 to TRBJ1-5; possibly TRBD1 for D (5 bases). Deletions cut 3 bases from V and 5 bases from J, with 11 bases between. CDR3 size: 14 residues. Per germline, CDR1 MDHEN and CDR2 SYDVKM. The CDR3 reads CASSLGPGHQPQHF. Here the CDR3 DNA reads TGTGCCAGCAGTTTGGGGCCAGGGCATCAGCCCCAGCATTTT.

This chain uses TRBV18 with TRBJ1-5, with D hard to call. V lost 3 bases and J 2 bases, leaving 14 bases between the germline ends. The CDR3 sequence is 16 residues long. The germline CDR1 and CDR2 sequences are KGHSH and LQKENI. The CDR3 DNA reads TGTGCCAGCTCACCCAATACGATTAGGGGCAATCAGCCCCAGCATTTT. Translating it yields CASSPNTIRGNQPQHF.

This rearrangement joins TRBV7-7 to TRBJ1-5; D not certain. Per the germline V gene, CDR1 is SSHAT and CDR2 is FNYEAQ (reference sequence). The CDR3 has 17 residues. With 0 bases removed from V and 4 bases from J, the gap between germline ends came to 16 bases. The CDR3 coding sequence is TGTGCCAGCAGCTTAGCACCACAGAAGGAGTTGAATCAGCCCCAGCATTTT. Translation: CASSLAPQKELNQPQHF.

The rearrangement uses TRBV6-5 and TRBJ1-1, with 7 bases matching TRBD1. Trimming took 9 bases from V and 0 from J; bases not matched to a gene: 4. From germline, CDR1 is MNHEY and CDR2 SVGAGI. This CDR3 comprises 13 residues. The CDR3 here is CASWGQMNTEAFF. As DNA, the CDR3 is TGTGCCAGTTGGGGACAGATGAACACTGAAGCTTTCTTT.

A single count supports this clone. The genes are TRBV11-1 and TRBJ2-5; D might be TRBD1 or TRBD2, each matching 6 bases. Germline V gene sequence: CDR1 SGHAT, CDR2 FQDESV (reference sequence). This CDR3 is 15 amino acids long. Trimming shortened V by 5 bases and J by 5 bases, and 18 bases separated the two germline ends. The CDR3 DNA follows: TGTGCCAGCAGCGACTGGGCAGGGGAGGAGGAGACCCAGTACTTC. It specifies CASSDWAGEEETQYF.

The J gene is TRBJ2-7, the V gene TRBV6-5, with TRBD1 matching 9 bases. V trimming: 7 bases; J trimming: 6 bases; junction bases outside the gene matches: 7. This CDR3 has 13 residues. CDR1 is MNHEY and CDR2 is SVGAGI in the germline V gene. DNA of the CDR3: TGTGCCAGCAAAGGGACAGGGAGATCCGAGCAGTACTTC. Translation gives CASKGTGRSEQYF.

This chain links TRBV19 with TRBJ2-3; TRBD1 agrees at 11 bases. V was pared by 7 bases and J by 4 bases, with 4 bases of the junction left unmatched. The CDR3 contains 14 residues. CDR1 is LNHDA and CDR2 is SQIVND in the germline V gene (reference sequence). CDR3 sequence: CASTTGQGADTQYF. The CDR3 DNA sequence: TGTGCCAGTACAACGGGACAGGGGGCAGATACGCAGTATTTT.